These T cell receptor beta chains were read from a single sample in a study of PD-1 blockade in classical Hodgkin lymphoma. Measured with immunoSEQ multiplex PCR; TCRdb has only the in-frame clones, and not every one. This repertoire shows 80,000 to 100,000 clones, 80% to 90% found once; its top ten account for roughly 16%. The sequencing here drew on peripheral blood mononuclear cells (PBMCs), taken before the second cycle of nivolumab. All receptors come from a human donor with classical Hodgkin lymphoma. Each CDR3 is given with its conserved first and last residue. D genes are given only for firm matches. Clone size is stated in some rows and not others, as once, few, many or a class when expanded.

- - TRBJ1-5 TRBV7-8 CASSILNGPSNQPQHF TGTGCCAGCAGCATACTAAACGGACCCAGCAATCAGCCCCAGCATTTT
- - TRBJ1-1 TRBV25-1 CASSLTSGMNTEAFF TGTGCCAGCTCTCTGACCTCGGGCATGAACACTGAAGCTTTCTTT
- - TRBJ2-1 TRBV9 CASSVGLNEQFF TGTGCCAGCAGCGTAGGGCTGAATGAGCAGTTCTTC
- TRBD1 TRBJ1-3 TRBV7-8 CASSSRTGKDTIYF TGTGCCAGCAGCTCTAGGACAGGAAAGGACACCATATATTTT
- TRBD2 TRBJ2-5 TRBV4-2 CASSQEWRLAGGREQYF TGTGCCAGCAGCCAAGAGTGGCGGCTGGCGGGAGGTAGGGAGCAGTACTTC
few TRBD1 TRBJ1-1 TRBV25-1 CASMGQGVMNTEAFF TGTGCCAGCATGGGGCAGGGGGTAATGAACACTGAAGCTTTCTTT
- TRBD1 TRBJ1-1 TRBV5-1 CASSLALQGASEAFF TGCGCCAGCAGCTTGGCCTTACAGGGGGCGTCTGAAGCTTTCTTT
many TRBD1 TRBJ1-2 TRBV7-2 CASSPVSGQGGFGYTF TGTGCCAGCAGCCCCGTCAGTGGACAGGGAGGATTTGGCTACACCTTC
- TRBD1 TRBJ2-5 TRBV2 CASSTTGYTQYF TGTGCCAGCAGTACGACAGGGTATACCCAGTACTTC
- TRBD2 TRBJ2-7 TRBV4-1 CASSLTGTSGRTYEQYF TGCGCCAGCAGCCTGACCGGGACTAGCGGGAGGACCTACGAGCAGTACTTC
- - TRBJ2-7 TRBV23-1 CASSQSELYSYEQYF TGCGCCAGCAGTCAATCGGAGCTGTACTCCTACGAGCAGTACTTC
few TRBD1 TRBJ2-7 TRBV7-9 CLSQGVGEQYF TGTCTCTCCCAGGGGGTAGGCGAGCAGTACTTC